This TCR beta chain was sequenced during a study of T cell responses to AZD1222 COVID-19 vaccine. General study results and limits: With dominance at 160-218 and 743-854, vaccine-associated CD4 TCRs spanned spike. An increase in Spike-specific TCR breadth and depth was observed after two AZD1222 doses. Just six AZD1222 recipients tested seropositive at baseline. The reported proportion of spike-specific TCRs targeting unmutated variant regions was nearly half.

This clone is a singleton in its sample. What it binds is unknown. There are 14 residues in the CDR3. The ends lost 3 bases at V and 1 base at J; junction bases unmatched: 3. Germline CDR1 is SGDLS and CDR2 is YYNGEE. The protocol was immunoSEQ multiplex PCR, while the TCRdb copy is restricted to in-frame clones and leaves out a portion. The sample consists of around 100,000 clones, 70% to 90% of them appearing once. This TCR was recovered from an adult who received the AZD1222 COVID-19 vaccine. Sequencing used peripheral blood, obtained 28 days after the second AZD1222 dose. The chain employs TRBV9 and TRBJ1-1; 7 bases map to TRBD1. As DNA, the CDR3 is TGTGCCAGCAGCGCGGGACAGAAGAACACTGAAGCTTTCTTT. It encodes CASSAGQKNTEAFF.